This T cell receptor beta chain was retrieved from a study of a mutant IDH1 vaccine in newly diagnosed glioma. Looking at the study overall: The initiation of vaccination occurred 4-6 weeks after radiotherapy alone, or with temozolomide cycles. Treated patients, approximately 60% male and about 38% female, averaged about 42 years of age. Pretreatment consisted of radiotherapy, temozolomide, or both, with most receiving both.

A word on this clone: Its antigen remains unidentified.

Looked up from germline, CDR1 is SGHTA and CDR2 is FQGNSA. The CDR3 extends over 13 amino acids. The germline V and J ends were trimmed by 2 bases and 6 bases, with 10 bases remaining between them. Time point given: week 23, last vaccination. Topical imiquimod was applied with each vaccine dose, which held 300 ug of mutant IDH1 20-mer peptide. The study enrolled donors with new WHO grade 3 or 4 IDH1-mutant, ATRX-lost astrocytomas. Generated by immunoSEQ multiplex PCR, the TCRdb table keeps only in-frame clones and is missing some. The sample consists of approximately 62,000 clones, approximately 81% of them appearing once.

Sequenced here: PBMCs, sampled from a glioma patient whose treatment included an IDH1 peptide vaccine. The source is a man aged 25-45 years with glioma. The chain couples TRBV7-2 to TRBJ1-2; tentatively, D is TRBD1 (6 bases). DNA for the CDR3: TGTGCCAGCAGCTTAAACAGGGCGGATGGCTACACCTTC. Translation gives CASSLNRADGYTF.